This is a list of T cell receptor beta chains from one sample in a study of T cells after yellow fever vaccination. In TCRdb, the 5' RACE reads were re-called with MiXCR into one record per CDR3 protein. Of over 110,000 distinct CDR3 sequences listed, more than 6% were seen once; the top ten hold approximately 0.67%. The sequencing here drew on CD4+ T cells sorted from PBMCs, taken 5 days after the yellow fever booster vaccination. These receptors originate from a man younger than 40 who received the YFV17D yellow fever vaccine. Both conserved end residues are trimmed from each CDR3. The size field is filled for only some rows; it gives once, few, many or a size class.

11	many	TRBV12-3/TRBV12-4	ASTPGVVDVLT
12	many	TRBV7-2	ASSGGASYNEQF
15	many	TRBV6-2/TRBV6-3	ASSHTRDSLVTDTQY
12	many	TRBV6-2/TRBV6-3	ASSLTGQGYEQY
11	many	TRBV29-1	SVALGLKDTQY
13	few	TRBV6-5	ASHSPSGFPYEQY
13	many	TRBV7-3	ASSLNSARAYGYT
13	many	TRBV6-2/TRBV6-3	ASSYLGLTETEQF
14	many	TRBV4-1	ASSQEPGLGDHEQF
14	many	TRBV7-9	ASSLTPAGIGNTQY
12	many	TRBV15	ATAPGQGNNEQF
12	few	TRBV30	AWSVSPLTGELF
13	many	TRBV6-1	ASSRVRTNTGELF
14	many	TRBV9	ASSVEGGNGANVLT
15	NA	TRBV14	ASSQGWTGPYTLGYT
13	NA	TRBV5-4	ASSLLAGGGNEQF
13	many	TRBV12-3/TRBV12-4	ASSSPGTPQVGYT
11	many	TRBV12-3/TRBV12-4	ATNRGRTDTQY
14	many	TRBV5-1	ASSTGLSSGANVLT
16	many	TRBV21-1	ASSKGGRPKGGYNEQF
13	many	TRBV5-1	ASSLESPDTGEQY
12	NA	TRBV18	ASSPGTVHETQY
10	NA	TRBV20-1	SARGGPETQY
11	many	TRBV20-1	SARPRGESEQF
13	many	TRBV5-5	ASSRSGRIPYEQY
11	many	TRBV7-9	ASSQNRDWTQY
15	many	TRBV7-2	ASSTRGGAGVGETQY
12	NA	TRBV7-3	ASSLNGIRETQY
13	many	TRBV12-3/TRBV12-4	ASSLGGTGNTEAF
12	many	TRBV3-1	ASSHTGPNYEQY
13	NA	TRBV30	AWGGLAAFQGEQY
14	many	TRBV9	ASSVSSADNTGELF
14	many	TRBV28	ASSLEREGPLYEQY
11	many	TRBV3-1	ASTLRGSGGAF
13	NA	TRBV20-1	SAAPPGASTDTQY
14	few	TRBV6-5	ASSYSGNSAIYEQY
17	NA	TRBV12-3/TRBV12-4	AISPPPGAGVSRSYEQY
14	NA	TRBV5-1	ASSLLGNSGANVLT
12	many	TRBV5-6	ASSFLRRHDTQY
12	many	TRBV19	ASSPAQLKNIQY
11	many	TRBV20-1	SAPPGGRETQY
11	many	TRBV3-1	ASSHKADQPQH
13	NA	TRBV4-3	ASSQDPVPGGEAF
12	few	TRBV5-1	ASSFEASSYEQY
11	many	TRBV5-1	ASSLTGKETQY
12	few	TRBV5-1	ASSLGTGGSEQY
15	few	TRBV20-1	SARVAGGPRYQETQY
12	many	TRBV5-1	ASSQRQGGETQY
9	few	TRBV20-1	SAFGYNEQF
11	NA	TRBV20-1	SASGELIFEQY
13	many	TRBV6-2/TRBV6-3	ASSSWTTNTGELF